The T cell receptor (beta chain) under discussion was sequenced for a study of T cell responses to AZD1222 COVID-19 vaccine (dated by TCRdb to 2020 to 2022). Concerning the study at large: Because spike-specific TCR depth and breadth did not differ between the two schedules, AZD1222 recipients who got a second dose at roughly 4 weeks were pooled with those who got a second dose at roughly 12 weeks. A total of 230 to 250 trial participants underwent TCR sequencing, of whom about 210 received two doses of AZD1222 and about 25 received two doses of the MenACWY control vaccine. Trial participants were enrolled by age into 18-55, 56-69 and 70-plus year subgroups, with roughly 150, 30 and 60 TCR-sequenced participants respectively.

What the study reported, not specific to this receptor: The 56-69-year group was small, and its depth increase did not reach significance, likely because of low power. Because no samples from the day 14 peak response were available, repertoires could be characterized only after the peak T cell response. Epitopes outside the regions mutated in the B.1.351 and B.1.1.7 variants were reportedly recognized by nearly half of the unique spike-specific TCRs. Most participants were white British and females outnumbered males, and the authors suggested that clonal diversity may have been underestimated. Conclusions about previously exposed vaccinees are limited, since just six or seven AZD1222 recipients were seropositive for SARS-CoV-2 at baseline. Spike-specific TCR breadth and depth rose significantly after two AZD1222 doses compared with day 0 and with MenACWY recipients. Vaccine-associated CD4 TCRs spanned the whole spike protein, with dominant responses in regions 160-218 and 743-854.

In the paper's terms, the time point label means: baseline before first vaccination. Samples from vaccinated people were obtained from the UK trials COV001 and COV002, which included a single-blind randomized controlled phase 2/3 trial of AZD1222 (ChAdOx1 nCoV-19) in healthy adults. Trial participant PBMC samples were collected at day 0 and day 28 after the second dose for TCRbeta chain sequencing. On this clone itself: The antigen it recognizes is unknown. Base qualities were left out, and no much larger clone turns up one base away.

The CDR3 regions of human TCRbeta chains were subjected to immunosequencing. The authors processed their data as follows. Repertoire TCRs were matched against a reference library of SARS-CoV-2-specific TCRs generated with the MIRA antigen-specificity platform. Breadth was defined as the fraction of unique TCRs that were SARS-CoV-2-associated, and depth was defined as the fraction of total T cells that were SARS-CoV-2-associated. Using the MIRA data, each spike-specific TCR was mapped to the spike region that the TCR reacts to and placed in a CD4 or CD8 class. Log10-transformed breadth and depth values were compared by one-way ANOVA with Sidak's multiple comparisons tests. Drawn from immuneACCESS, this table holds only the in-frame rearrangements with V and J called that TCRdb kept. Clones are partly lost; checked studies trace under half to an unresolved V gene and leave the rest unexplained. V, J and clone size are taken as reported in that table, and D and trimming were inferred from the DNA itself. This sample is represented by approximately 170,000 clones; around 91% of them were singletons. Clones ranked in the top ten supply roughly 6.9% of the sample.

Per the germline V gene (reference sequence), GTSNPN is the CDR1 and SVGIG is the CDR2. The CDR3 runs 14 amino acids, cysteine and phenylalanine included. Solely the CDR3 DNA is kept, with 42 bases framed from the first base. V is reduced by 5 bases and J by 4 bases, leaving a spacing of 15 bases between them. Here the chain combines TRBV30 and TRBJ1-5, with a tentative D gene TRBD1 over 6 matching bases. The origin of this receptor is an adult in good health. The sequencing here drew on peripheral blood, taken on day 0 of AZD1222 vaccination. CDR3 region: CAWEQGGGNQPQHF. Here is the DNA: TGTGCCTGGGAGCAAGGGGGTGGTAATCAGCCCCAGCATTTT.